The entry that follows covers one T cell receptor beta chain sequence. Its antigen is unidentified. This specimen belongs to a study of radiotherapy plus CTLA-4 blockade in lung cancer. Study overall: Objective responses emerged in under 20% of patients, and 30% to 40% attained disease control. Notes on the study in general: How blood T cell clones changed early, along with interferon-beta, reportedly forecast response best. Tumor-derived TCR clones expanded in blood after radiotherapy plus ipilimumab.

The CDR3 has 15 residues. In germline, CDR1 is SNHLY, CDR2 FYNNEI. V was pared by 6 bases and J by 10 bases, with 10 bases of the junction left unmatched. Measured with immunoSEQ multiplex PCR; TCRdb has only the in-frame clones, and not every one. This sample has about 85,000 clones, with around 85% found just once. The rearrangement links TRBV2 to TRBJ2-1, with 12 bases lining up with TRBD2. Sequenced here: peripheral blood, sampled from a patient treated with radiotherapy plus ipilimumab. The sequence came from a human donor with non-small cell lung cancer who had a partial response to radiotherapy plus ipilimumab. The CDR3 DNA reads TGTGCCAGCAGCATCGGACTAGCGGGGACGGGCGAGCAGTTCTTC. Protein sequence: CASSIGLAGTGEQFF.